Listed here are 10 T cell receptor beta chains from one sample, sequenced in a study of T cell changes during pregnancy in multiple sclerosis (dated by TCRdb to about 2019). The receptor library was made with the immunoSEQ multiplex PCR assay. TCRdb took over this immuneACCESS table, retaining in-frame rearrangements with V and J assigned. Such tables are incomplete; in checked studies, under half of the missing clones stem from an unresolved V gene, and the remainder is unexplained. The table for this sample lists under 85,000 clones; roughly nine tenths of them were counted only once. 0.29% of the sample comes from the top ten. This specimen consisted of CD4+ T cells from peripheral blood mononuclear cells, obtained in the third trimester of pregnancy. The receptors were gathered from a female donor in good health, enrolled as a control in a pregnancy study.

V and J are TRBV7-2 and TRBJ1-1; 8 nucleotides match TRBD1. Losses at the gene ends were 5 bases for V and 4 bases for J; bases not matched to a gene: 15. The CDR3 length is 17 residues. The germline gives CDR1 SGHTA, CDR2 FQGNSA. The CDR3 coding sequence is TGTGCCAGCAGCGGTTTGACAGGGGTGATAGTAGGCACTGAAGCTTTCTTT. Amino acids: CASSGLTGVIVGTEAFF.

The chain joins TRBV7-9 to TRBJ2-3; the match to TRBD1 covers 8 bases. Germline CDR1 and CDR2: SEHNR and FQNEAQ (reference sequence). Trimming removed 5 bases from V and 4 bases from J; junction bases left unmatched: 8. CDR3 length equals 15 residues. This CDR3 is CASSRGQGQADTQYF. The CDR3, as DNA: TGTGCCAGCAGCCGAGGACAGGGCCAAGCAGATACGCAGTATTTT.

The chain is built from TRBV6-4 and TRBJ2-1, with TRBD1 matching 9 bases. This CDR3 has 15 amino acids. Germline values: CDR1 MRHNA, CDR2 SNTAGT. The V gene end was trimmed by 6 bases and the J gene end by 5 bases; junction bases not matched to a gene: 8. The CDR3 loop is CASSSYRGPDNEQFF. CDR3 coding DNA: TGTGCCAGCAGCAGCTACAGGGGGCCTGACAATGAGCAGTTCTTC.

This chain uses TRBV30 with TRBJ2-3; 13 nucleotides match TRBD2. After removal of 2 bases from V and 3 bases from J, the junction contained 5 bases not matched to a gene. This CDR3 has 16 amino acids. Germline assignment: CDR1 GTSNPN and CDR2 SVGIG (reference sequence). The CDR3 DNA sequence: TGTGCCTGGAGTCCGGGACTAGCGGGGCCTACAGATACGCAGTATTTT. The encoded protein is CAWSPGLAGPTDTQYF.

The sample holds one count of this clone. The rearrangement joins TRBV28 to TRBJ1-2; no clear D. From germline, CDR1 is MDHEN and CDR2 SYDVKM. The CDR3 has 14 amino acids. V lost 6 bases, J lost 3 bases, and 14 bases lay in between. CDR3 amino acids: CASRPGGRDYGYTF. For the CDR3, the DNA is TGTGCCAGCAGACCAGGAGGGAGGGACTATGGCTACACCTTC.

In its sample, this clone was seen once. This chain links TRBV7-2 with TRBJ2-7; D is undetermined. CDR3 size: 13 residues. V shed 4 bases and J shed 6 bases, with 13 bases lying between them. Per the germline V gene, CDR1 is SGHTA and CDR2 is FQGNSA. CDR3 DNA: TGTGCCAGCAGCTCGTCGAACAGTGGCGAGCAGTACTTC. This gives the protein CASSSSNSGEQYF.

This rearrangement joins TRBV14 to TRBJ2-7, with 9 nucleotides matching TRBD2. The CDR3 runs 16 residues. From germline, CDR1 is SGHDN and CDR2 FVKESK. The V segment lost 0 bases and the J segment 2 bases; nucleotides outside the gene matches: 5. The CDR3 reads CASSQDLLAGTYEQYF. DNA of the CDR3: TGTGCCAGCAGCCAAGATCTCCTAGCGGGGACCTACGAGCAGTACTTC.

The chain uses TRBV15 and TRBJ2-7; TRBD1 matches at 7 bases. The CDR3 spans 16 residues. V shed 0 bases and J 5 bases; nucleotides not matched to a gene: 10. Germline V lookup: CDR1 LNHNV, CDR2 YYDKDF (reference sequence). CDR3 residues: CATSRDTNRGRDEQYF. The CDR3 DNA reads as TGTGCCACCAGCAGAGATACGAACAGGGGTCGGGACGAGCAGTACTTC.

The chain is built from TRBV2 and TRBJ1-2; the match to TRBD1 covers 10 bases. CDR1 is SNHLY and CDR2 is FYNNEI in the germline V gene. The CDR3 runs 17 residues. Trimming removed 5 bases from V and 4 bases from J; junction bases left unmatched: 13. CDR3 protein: CASSPRTGGTLGYGYTF. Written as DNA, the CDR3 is TGTGCCAGCAGTCCACGGACAGGGGGGACATTAGGCTATGGCTACACCTTC.

CDR3 nucleotide sequence: TGTGCCAGCAGCCTAACTAGCGGGGGGTTTCTTGATACGCAGTATTTT. Its translation: CASSLTSGGFLDTQYF. The chain carries TRBV7-2 and TRBJ2-3; 12 positions agree with TRBD2. The junction had 9 bases not matched to a gene; V was cut back by 5 bases and J by 6 bases. The length of the CDR3 is 16 residues. Per the germline V gene, CDR1 is SGHTA and CDR2 is FQGNSA.